This T cell receptor (beta chain) is drawn from a study of identifying expanded T cells in peripheral blood. Study-level points and caveats: Clone count variance between approximately two-week samples rose with total template count.

As for this clone: Its specificity is not known.

The repertoire was sequenced with immunoSEQ multiplex PCR; TCRdb's copy has only in-frame clones and lacks some. The repertoire has about 100,000 clones, approximately 91% of them found once; the top ten carry 3% to 5%. V lost 6 bases and J lost 0, with 11 bases in between. The V gene's germline CDR1 is SEHNR and CDR2 FQNEAQ (reference sequence). The CDR3 is 15 amino acids. Material for sequencing was blood. The receptor's source is a person between 18 and 70 years old in good health. V and J are TRBV7-9 and TRBJ1-4, with D perhaps TRBD1 (6 bases). The CDR3 protein is CASSAGDATNEKLFF. The CDR3 region has the DNA TGTGCCAGCAGTGCAGGGGACGCAACTAATGAAAAACTGTTTTTT.